This T cell receptor (beta chain) was found in a study of blood T cells in healthy people across ages. About the research overall: Capturing about one barcoded beta molecule per two T cells was achieved by template switching.

The CDR3 length is 14 residues. The germline gives CDR1 ENHRY, CDR2 SYGVKD. The trim removed 10 bases at V and 1 base at J, leaving 3 bases unmatched. Using a J-beta primer mix together with a sample-barcoded 5' primer, a second PCR was run for roughly 7 to 11 cycles. Each cDNA molecule, via a template-switch adaptor with 12 random nucleotides, was tagged. MiXCR was run by TCRdb on the 5' RACE reads, yielding one entry per CDR3 protein. The top ten hold approximately 4% of the sample, which has about 1.5 million distinct CDR3 sequences, approximately 43% seen once. J is TRBJ2-2 and V is TRBV10-3; TRBD2 aligns across 10 bases. The sequencing sample was made of blood. The TCR originated in a woman in her late teens or twenties in good health. CDR3 nucleotide sequence: TGTGCCAGTCTAGCGGGGGTGAACACCGGGGAGCTGTTTTTT. It encodes CASLAGVNTGELFF.